The sequence of this T cell receptor (beta chain) was determined in a study of early T cells in non-severe SARS-CoV-2 infection. TCRdb re-analysed the 5' RACE reads in MiXCR, keeping a single row per CDR3 protein. This table holds 97,000 or so distinct CDR3 sequences, roughly 13% found once. V trimming: 4 bases; J trimming: 4 bases; junction bases outside the gene matches: 13. In germline, CDR1 is LGHDT, CDR2 YNNKEL (reference sequence). This CDR3 comprises 17 residues. The gene calls are TRBV3-1 and TRBJ2-1, with TRBD2 matching over 7 bases. Material: whole blood. This sequence originates from an adult who was a healthcare worker with PCR-confirmed SARS-CoV-2 infection or an uninfected control (not recorded which). CDR3 in amino acids: CASSLLRLLARYNEQFF. The CDR3 bases are TGTGCCAGCAGCCTGCTTCGATTACTAGCGAGATACAATGAGCAGTTCTTC.